The rows below give T cell receptor beta chains drawn from one sample of a study of T cell responses to AZD1222 COVID-19 vaccine. Data came from immunoSEQ multiplex PCR; TCRdb stores just in-frame clones and leaves some out. Of fewer than 55,000 clones listed, roughly 87% are singletons. Source: peripheral blood, taken 28 days after the second AZD1222 dose. The receptor source for this set is an adult who received the AZD1222 COVID-19 vaccine. Each CDR3 is given with its conserved first and last residue. D genes are given only for firm matches. The size entry is marked missing in some rows and otherwise reads once, few, many or a size class.

D gene | J gene | V gene | clone size | CDR3 DNA | CDR3 protein
NA | TRBJ2-7 | TRBV20-1 | NA | TGCAGTGCCAGTACAGGGATGTCCTACGAGCAGTACTTC | CSASTGMSYEQYF
NA | TRBJ1-6 | TRBV7-2 | few | TGTGCCAGCAGCTTGGATCTACGGCAGGGCGGTTCACCCCTCCACTTT | CASSLDLRQGGSPLHF
NA | TRBJ1-2 | TRBV5-6 | NA | TGTGCCAGCAGCTTGGGAGGACGGGGCGGCTACACCTTC | CASSLGGRGGYTF
NA | TRBJ1-1 | TRBV11-2 | NA | TGTGCCAGCAGCTTCGGTCGCCGGAACACTGAAGCTTTCTTT | CASSFGRRNTEAFF
NA | TRBJ2-6 | TRBV10-3 | NA | TGTGCCACCCCGGGCCCTCCTTCTCTAGGGGCCAACGTCCTGACTTTC | CATPGPPSLGANVLTF
NA | TRBJ2-2 | TRBV21-1 | NA | TGTGCCAGCAGCAAGGTAGGAACAAAGATAGCCGGGGAGCTGTTTTTT | CASSKVGTKIAGELFF
TRBD1 | TRBJ1-5 | TRBV19 | NA | TGTGCCAGTAGTATAGGGACAGGGGGCAATCAGCCCCAGCATTTT | CASSIGTGGNQPQHF
TRBD1 | TRBJ1-1 | TRBV9 | few | TGTGCCAGCAGCGCTGGACAGGGATGGGTGAACACTGAAGCTTTCTTT | CASSAGQGWVNTEAFF
TRBD2 | TRBJ2-5 | TRBV2 | NA | TGTGCCAGCAGTGTGGGCGGGGGGGGACAGACCCAGTACTTC | CASSVGGGGQTQYF
NA | TRBJ1-5 | TRBV7-2 | NA | TGTGCCAGCAGCTTAGGCCCGGATAGCAATCAGCCCCAGCATTTT | CASSLGPDSNQPQHF
NA | TRBJ2-2 | TRBV12-3/TRBV12-4 | NA | TGTGCCAGCAGGGGGGCGCTCCCCGGGGAGCTGTTTTTT | CASRGALPGELFF
TRBD1 | TRBJ2-7 | TRBV4-1 | NA | TGCGCCAGCAGCCAACCGGGACAGGGGGTCCCCGAGCAGTACTTC | CASSQPGQGVPEQYF
NA | TRBJ2-2 | TRBV6-4 | few | TGTGCCAGCAGTGACACACAACAGGACACCGGGGAGCTGTTTTTT | CASSDTQQDTGELFF
NA | TRBJ1-5 | TRBV6-5 | NA | TGTGCCAGCAGTCGGGAGGGCAATCAGCCCCAGCATTTT | CASSREGNQPQHF
NA | TRBJ2-1 | TRBV2 | NA | TGTGCCAGCAGTGAGAGGAGGCTAGGTCGGGGTGAGCAGTTCTTC | CASSERRLGRGEQFF
TRBD1 | TRBJ2-7 | TRBV7-2 | NA | TGTGCCAGCAGCTTAAGACAGGGGGCGTCCTACGAGCAGTACTTC | CASSLRQGASYEQYF
TRBD1 | TRBJ1-2 | TRBV19 | NA | TGTGCCAGTAGTGAGGACAGGAGGTCGAACTATGGCTACACCTTC | CASSEDRRSNYGYTF
NA | TRBJ1-6 | TRBV5-1 | NA | TGCGCCAGCAGCTCCTCGCTTGAATCACCCCTCCACTTT | CASSSSLESPLHF
NA | TRBJ1-2 | TRBV6-1 | once | TGTGCCAGCAGTGAAGAGATAGACTATGGCTACACCTTC | CASSEEIDYGYTF
TRBD2 | TRBJ2-7 | TRBV28 | NA | TGTGCCAGCTCACGGGGGGTGGGCTACGAGCAGTACTTC | CASSRGVGYEQYF
NA | TRBJ1-2 | TRBV7-2 | NA | TGTGCCAGCAGCTTAGCGAGGGACCGAGAATCCTACTATGGCTACACCTTC | CASSLARDRESYYGYTF
TRBD2 | TRBJ2-1 | TRBV4-1 | NA | TGCGCCAGCAGCCAAGTAAGCGGGGGGGCCAGCTATGAGCAGTTCTTC | CASSQVSGGASYEQFF
NA | TRBJ1-2 | TRBV9 | NA | TGTGCCAGCAGCGTACAGGCTGGAGAGTATGGCTACACCTTC | CASSVQAGEYGYTF
NA | TRBJ1-4 | TRBV5-4 | few | TGTGCCAGCAGCTTTAGATCCGAAACGCGGGAAAAACTGTTTTTT | CASSFRSETREKLFF
NA | TRBJ1-1 | TRBV6-5 | NA | TGTGCCAGCAGTTACTCGACGGTGGGTAACACTGAAGCTTTCTTT | CASSYSTVGNTEAFF
TRBD1 | TRBJ1-4 | TRBV5-1 | NA | TGCGCCAGCAGCTTAGGAGACAGGGTGGTAGAAAAACTGTTTTTT | CASSLGDRVVEKLFF
NA | TRBJ1-1 | TRBV16 | once | TGTGCCAGCAGCCCTACAGGGCGGACTGAAGCTTTCTTT | CASSPTGRTEAFF
NA | TRBJ1-4 | TRBV6-1 | NA | TGTGCCAGCAGTGATGGGGGGCTGCGTGAAAAACTGTTTTTT | CASSDGGLREKLFF
NA | TRBJ2-1 | TRBV29-1 | large | TGCAGCGTCTATAACAATGAGCAGTTCTTC | CSVYNNEQFF
NA | TRBJ2-2 | TRBV4-3 | NA | TGCGCCAGCAGTCAGGTTTCTCTGGACACCGGGGAGCTGTTTTTT | CASSQVSLDTGELFF
TRBD2 | TRBJ2-2 | TRBV6-5 | NA | TGTGCCAGCAGTTCCCCCGGCGGGGGAAAGAGCGGGGAGCTGTTTTTT | CASSSPGGGKSGELFF